This T cell receptor (beta chain) was observed in a study of cytomegalovirus exposure and HLA in healthy donors. Whole-study findings and limits: A later analysis reportedly identified an Asian-associated ancestry cluster as carrying fewer N-insertions than the approximately 710-donor mean.

This clone has just a few counts. Its antigen is not known. PCR used 60 Vbeta primers and 13 Jbeta primers. Measured with immunoSEQ multiplex PCR; TCRdb has only the in-frame clones, and not every one. The data contain around 130,000 clones, roughly 75% of them seen just once; the ten biggest clones take up 5.3%. Looked up from germline, CDR1 is SGHAT and CDR2 is FQNNGV. V gave up 2 bases and J gave up 5 bases, with 7 bases separating them. The CDR3 has 12 amino acids. This rearrangement joins TRBV11-2 to TRBJ2-7; TRBD1 is a possible D gene (5 bases). The TCR sequence derives from a man in his thirties or forties in good health and CMV-seronegative. Sample: PBMCs. The CDR3 spells CASSLSGHEQYF. In nucleotides, the CDR3 is TGTGCCAGCAGCTTATCAGGGCACGAGCAGTACTTC.